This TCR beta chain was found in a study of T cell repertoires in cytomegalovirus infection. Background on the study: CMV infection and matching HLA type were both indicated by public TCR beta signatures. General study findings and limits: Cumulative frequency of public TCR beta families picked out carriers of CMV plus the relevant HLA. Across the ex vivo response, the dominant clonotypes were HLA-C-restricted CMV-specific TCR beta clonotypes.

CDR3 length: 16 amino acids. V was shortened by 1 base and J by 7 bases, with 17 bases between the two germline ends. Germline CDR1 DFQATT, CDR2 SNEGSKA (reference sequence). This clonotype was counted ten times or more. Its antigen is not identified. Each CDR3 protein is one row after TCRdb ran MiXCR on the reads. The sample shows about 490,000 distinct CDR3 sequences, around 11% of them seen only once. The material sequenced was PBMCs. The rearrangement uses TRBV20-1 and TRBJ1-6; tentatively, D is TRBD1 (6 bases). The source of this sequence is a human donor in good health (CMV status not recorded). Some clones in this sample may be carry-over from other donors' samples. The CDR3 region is CSARVFRTEGNSPLHF. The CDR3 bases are TGCAGTGCTAGAGTCTTCCGGACAGAAGGAAATTCACCCCTCCACTTT.